This is a list of T cell receptor beta chains from one sample in a study of technical replicates of blood from four donors. Produced via immunoSEQ multiplex PCR; TCRdb's table is partial and in-frame only. The sample has 55,000 to 75,000 clones; about 90% are singletons. Sample: PBMCs. Receptors originate from a human donor in good health. Some clones in this sample may be carry-over from other donors' samples. The CDR3 runs from the conserved cysteine through the conserved F or W. The D gene is left open where the match is weak.

J	D	length	V	DNA	CDR3
TRBJ2-4	TRBD1	14	TRBV2	TGTGCCAGCGGACAGGGATTGGACAAAAACATTCAGTACTTC	CASGQGLDKNIQYF
TRBJ2-2	-	14	TRBV6-1	TGTGCCAGCAGGGGACTTGAAAACACCGGGGAGCTGTTTTTT	CASRGLENTGELFF
TRBJ1-1	TRBD1	15	TRBV5-1	TGCGCCAGCAGCTTCCAGACAGGGGTGAACACTGAAGCTTTCTTT	CASSFQTGVNTEAFF
TRBJ1-4	TRBD1	15	TRBV4-1	TGCGCCAGCAGCCAAGTTGGGACAGGGAATGAAAAACTGTTTTTT	CASSQVGTGNEKLFF
TRBJ2-7	-	15	TRBV7-9	TGTGCCAGCAGCTTAGGGGGGCTAGCCGAGGACGAGCAGTACTTC	CASSLGGLAEDEQYF
TRBJ2-5	TRBD2	16	TRBV11-2	TGTGCCAGCAGCTTAGATGGCGGGGGGGCAAGGGCGACCCAGTACTTC	CASSLDGGGARATQYF
TRBJ2-3	TRBD2	19	TRBV4-2	TGTGCCAGCAGCCAAGATTTCCCGGCCTCTAGCGGGGCCACAGATACGCAGTATTTT	CASSQDFPASSGATDTQYF
TRBJ2-3	TRBD2	15	TRBV9	TGTGCCAGCAGCGTAGCCGGGACTAGGGCAGATACGCAGTATTTT	CASSVAGTRADTQYF
TRBJ1-2	TRBD1	14	TRBV5-1	TGCGCCAGCAGCGTTGGACAGGGGGCGCATGGCTACACCTTC	CASSVGQGAHGYTF
TRBJ2-5	TRBD2	16	TRBV5-4	TGTGCCAGCAGCCCTGGGCTAGCGGAGACGGGGGAGACCCAGTACTTC	CASSPGLAETGETQYF
TRBJ1-6	TRBD1	16	TRBV18	TGTGCCAGCTCACCCCGGACAGGGAAGGATAATTCACCCCTCCACTTT	CASSPRTGKDNSPLHF